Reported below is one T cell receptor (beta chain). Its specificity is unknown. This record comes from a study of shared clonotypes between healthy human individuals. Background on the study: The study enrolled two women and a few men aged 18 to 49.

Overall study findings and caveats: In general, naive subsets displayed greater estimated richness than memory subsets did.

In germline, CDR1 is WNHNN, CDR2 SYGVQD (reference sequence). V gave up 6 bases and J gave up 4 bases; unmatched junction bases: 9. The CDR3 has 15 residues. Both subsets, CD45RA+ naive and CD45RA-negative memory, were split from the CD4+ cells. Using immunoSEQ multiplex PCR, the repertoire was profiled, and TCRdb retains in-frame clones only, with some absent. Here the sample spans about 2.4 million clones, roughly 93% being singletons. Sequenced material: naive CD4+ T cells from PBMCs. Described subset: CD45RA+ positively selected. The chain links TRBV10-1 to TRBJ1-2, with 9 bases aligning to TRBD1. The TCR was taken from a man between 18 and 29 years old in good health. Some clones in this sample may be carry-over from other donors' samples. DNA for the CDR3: TGCGCCAGCAGCCCCGGGACAGGGTATTCCTATGGCTACACCTTC. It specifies CASSPGTGYSYGYTF.